This paragraph covers one T cell receptor (beta chain) sequence. Antigen specificity is unknown. RNA, once extracted, was reverse transcribed into cDNA for use as the sequencing template. Method: immunoSEQ multiplex PCR; TCRdb's copy keeps in-frame clones and lacks some. This table has about 97,000 clones, 41% appearing once. The CDR3 sequence is 15 residues long. Trimming shortened V by 3 bases and J by 7 bases, and 18 bases separated the two germline ends. Germline loops: CDR1 MNHEY, CDR2 SMNVEV (reference sequence). This record belongs to a study of CD8+ T cells in alopecia areata. Study context: Treated patients swallowed 5 to 10 mg of oral tofacitinib twice daily. Tofacitinib treatment spanned 6 to 18 months, with 6 months off drug afterward.

Whole-study results and caveats: Among the cells sequenced in scalp samples are also the resident alphabeta T cells of normal skin.

This clonotype was sampled from a human donor with alopecia areata. This sequence joins TRBV27 and TRBJ2-5, with a weak D call TRBD1 (6 bases). Sequencing used CD4+ T cells sorted from blood. DNA for the CDR3: TGTGCCAGCAGTTTTGAGGACAGTGCTGGTGGGACCCAGTACTTC. The encoded protein is CASSFEDSAGGTQYF.